Shown below are 8 T cell receptor beta chains from a single sample sequenced in a study of blood T cell repertoires in COVID-19. Profiling relied on immunoSEQ multiplex PCR, and the TCRdb table lists in-frame clones only, not all of them. The sample consists of 250,000 to 350,000 clones, over 80% of them appearing once. The sequencing input was PBMCs or T cells enriched from blood (not recorded which). The receptors stem from a woman younger than 30 who had recovered from COVID-19.

The chain combines TRBV9 with TRBJ1-5; no clear D gene. Deletions cut 0 bases from V and 2 bases from J, with 9 bases between. This CDR3 spans 15 amino acids. Per germline, CDR1 SGDLS and CDR2 YYNGEE. CDR3 protein: CASSVGVQGNQPQHF. CDR3 DNA: TGTGCCAGCAGCGTAGGGGTCCAGGGCAATCAGCCCCAGCATTTT.

To note about this clone: A junction end diverges from the germline sequence, so it may reflect a read error. The chain couples TRBV19 to TRBJ1-4, with 7 nucleotides matching TRBD1. CDR3 length equals 12 residues. Germline V gives CDR1 LNHDA, CDR2 SQIVND (reference sequence). CDR3 loop: CASSPNRGQPYF. Written as DNA, the CDR3 is TGTGCCAGTAGCCCTAATCGGGGACAGCCGTATTTT. The variable domain in full, completed from reference TRBV19 and TRBJ1-4, reads DGGITQSPKYLFRKEGQNVTLSCEQNLNHDAMYWYRQDPGQGLRLIYYSQIVNDFQKGDIAEGYSVSREKKESFPLTVTSAQKNPTAFYLCASSPNRGQPYFGSGTQLSVL.

This clone has only a few counts. The chain joins TRBV5-1 to TRBJ2-3; 9 bases fit TRBD2. The CDR3 extends over 17 amino acids. V trimming: 4 bases; J trimming: 2 bases; junction bases outside the gene matches: 11. CDR1 and CDR2 (germline): SGHRS, YFSETQ. The CDR3 protein is CASSPGLAPSDTDTQYF. CDR3 coding DNA: TGCGCCAGCAGCCCGGGACTAGCCCCCTCCGACACAGATACGCAGTATTTT.

The rearrangement links TRBV19 to TRBJ2-7, with TRBD1 matching 7 bases. The germline V gene has CDR1 LNHDA and CDR2 SQIVND (reference sequence). The CDR3 loop spans 14 amino acids. V dropped 4 bases and J dropped 3; count of bases not matched to a gene: 6. CDR3 protein: CASSRSTGSYEQYF. The DNA for the CDR3 is TGTGCCAGTAGTAGGTCGACAGGGAGCTACGAGCAGTACTTC.

This clone came up once. The rearrangement joins TRBV7-2 to TRBJ2-3, with D maybe TRBD2 (5 bases). Germline V gene lookup returns CDR1 SGHTA and CDR2 FQGNSA. V was trimmed by 3 bases and J by 2 bases, leaving 6 bases between them. This CDR3 is built from 13 residues. The CDR3 spells CASSFRDTDTQYF. The CDR3 DNA reads as TGTGCCAGCAGCTTCCGGGACACAGATACGCAGTATTTT. Full variable domain (rest looked up from reference TRBV7-2 and TRBJ2-3): GAGVSQSPSNKVTEKGKDVELRCDPISGHTALYWYRQSLGQGLEFLIYFQGNSAPDKSGLPSDRFSAERTGGSVSTLTIQRTQQEDSAVYLCASSFRDTDTQYFGPGTRLTVL.

V usage is TRBV7-6 and J usage is TRBJ2-7; 8 nucleotides agree with TRBD1. Germline assignment: CDR1 SGHVS and CDR2 FNYEAQ. Unmatched junction bases numbered 3, after V lost 1 base and J lost 4 bases. The CDR3 covers 14 residues. CDR3 DNA sequence: TGTGCCAGCAGCTTAGGACAGGGGTTATACGAGCAGTACTTC. Its translation: CASSLGQGLYEQYF.

The rearrangement uses TRBV5-1 and TRBJ1-1; TRBD1 aligns across 8 bases. Losses at the gene ends were 5 bases for V and 5 bases for J; bases not matched to a gene: 5. CDR1 is SGHRS and CDR2 is YFSETQ in the germline V gene. The CDR3 is 13 residues long. The CDR3: CASRQGVETEAFF. DNA for the CDR3: TGCGCCAGCAGACAGGGGGTAGAGACTGAAGCTTTCTTT.

The chain carries TRBV18 and TRBJ1-6; D is unclear. CDR3 length: 13 residues. V was shortened by 4 bases and J by 7 bases, with 8 bases between the two germline ends. The germline gives CDR1 KGHSH, CDR2 LQKENI. The CDR3 DNA sequence: TGTGCCAGCTCACGAGGGAGCAATTCACCCCTCCACTTT. It codes for CASSRGSNSPLHF.